This T cell receptor beta chain comes out of a study of blood T cells in healthy people across ages. The study, taken as a whole, reports: Across samples, TCR beta diversity tracked strongly with naive T cell percentage.

This clonotype was seen a handful of times. Its cognate antigen is unknown. A second 7 to 11 cycle PCR used barcoded and J-beta primers. TCRdb redid the calling of the 5' RACE reads with MiXCR, one entry per CDR3 protein. The profile shows around 1.5 million distinct CDR3 sequences, 42% of them singletons. V lost 5 bases and J lost 2, with 19 bases in between. Germline CDR1 SGHTA, CDR2 FQGNSA. CDR3 size: 16 residues. The sequence derives from a woman between 18 and 29 years old in good health. The chain joins TRBV7-2 to TRBJ2-7; D possibly corresponds to TRBD1 (6 bases). The sample comprised blood. The CDR3 sequence: CASSPQPGQLPYEQYF. CDR3 in DNA: TGTGCCAGCAGCCCACAGCCCGGACAGCTACCCTACGAGCAGTACTTC.